The clone carrying this TCR beta chain has just a few counts. The data derive from a study of spatial heterogeneity in lung cancer. V was pared by 0 bases and J by 6 bases, with 19 bases between. CDR3 length: 17 amino acids. Germline assignment: CDR1 MDHEN and CDR2 SYDVKM. As to time point: blood at routine non-recurrence follow-up after resection. Each TCR cDNA molecule bore a unique molecular identifier. TCRdb fed the 5' RACE reads into MiXCR, producing one record per CDR3 protein. The sample has 95,000 to 120,000 distinct CDR3 sequences, approximately 10% seen once. The TCR comes from a female donor with early-stage non-small cell lung cancer. Sequenced here: PBMCs, sampled at follow-up. The chain is built from TRBV28 and TRBJ2-3, with D unclear. CDR3 in DNA: TGTGCCAGCAGTTTATGGTTCGACACGAAGACTGAGGATACGCAGTATTTT. It codes for CASSLWFDTKTEDTQYF.